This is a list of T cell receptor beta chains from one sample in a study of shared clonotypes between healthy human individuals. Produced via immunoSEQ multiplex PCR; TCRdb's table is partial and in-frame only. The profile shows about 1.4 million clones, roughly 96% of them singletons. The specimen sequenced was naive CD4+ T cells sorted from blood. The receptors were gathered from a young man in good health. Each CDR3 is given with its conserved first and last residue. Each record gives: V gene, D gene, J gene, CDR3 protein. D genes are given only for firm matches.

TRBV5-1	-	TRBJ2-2	CASSWSSNTGELFF
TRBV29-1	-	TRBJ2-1	CSVGPASSYNEQFF
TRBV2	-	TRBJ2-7	CASKLGQNYEQYF
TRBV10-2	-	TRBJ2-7	CASSETMYEQYF
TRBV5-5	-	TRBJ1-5	CASSLEWGDQPQHF
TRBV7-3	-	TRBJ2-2	CASSPPVGTGELFF
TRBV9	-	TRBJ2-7	CASSVGLVGSYEQYF
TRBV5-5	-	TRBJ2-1	CASSNYNEQFF
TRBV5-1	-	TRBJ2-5	CASKNLKTTEETQYF
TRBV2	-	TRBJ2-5	CASRVGETQYF
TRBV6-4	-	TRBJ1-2	CATPPRNYGYTF
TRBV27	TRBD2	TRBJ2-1	CASSLSDLAGGVYNEQFF
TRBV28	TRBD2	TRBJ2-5	CASSLSKNHEKGTSGKKTQYF
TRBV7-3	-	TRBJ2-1	CASSAHRLSYNEQFF
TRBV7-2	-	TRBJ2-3	CASSLFTDTQYF
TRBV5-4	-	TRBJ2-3	CASSLAGDLSTDTQYF
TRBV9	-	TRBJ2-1	CASSATTPGHNEQFF
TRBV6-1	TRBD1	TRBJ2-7	CASSEDRVRYEQYF
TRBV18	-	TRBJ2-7	CASSPGYGYEQYF
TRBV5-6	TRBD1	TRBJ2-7	CASSWDRGSEQYF
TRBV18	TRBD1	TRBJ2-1	CASSPGQGFDNEQFF
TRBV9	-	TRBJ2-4	CASSVGENNIQYF
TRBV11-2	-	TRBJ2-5	CASSLWLLAQRWETQYF
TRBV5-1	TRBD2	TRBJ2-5	CASSLAGGSQETQYF
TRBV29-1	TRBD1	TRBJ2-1	CSVEWDRVNEQFF
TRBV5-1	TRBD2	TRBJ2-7	CASSRTSGSDEQYF
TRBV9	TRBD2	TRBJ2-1	CASSVMSSGTNEQFF
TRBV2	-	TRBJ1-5	CASRPQAMNQPQHF
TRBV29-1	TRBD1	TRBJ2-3	CSARDRLRTDTQYF
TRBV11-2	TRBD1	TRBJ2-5	CASSPGDRVVEETQYF
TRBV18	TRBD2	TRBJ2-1	CASSPQGLVPNEQFF
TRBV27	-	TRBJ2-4	CASSHKNIQYF
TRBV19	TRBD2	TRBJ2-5	CASSAGTKETQYF
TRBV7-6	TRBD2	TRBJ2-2	CASSYGTSGGANTGELFF
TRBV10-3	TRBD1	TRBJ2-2	CAISSGQFVGELFF
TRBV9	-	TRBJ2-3	CASSSPGLDTQYF
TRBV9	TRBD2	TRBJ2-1	CASSPRTSGSNEQFF
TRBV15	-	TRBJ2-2	CATSRDIPNTGELFF
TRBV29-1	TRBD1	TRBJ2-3	CSVAGTGGLDTQYF
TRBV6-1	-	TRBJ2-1	CASNDNEQFF
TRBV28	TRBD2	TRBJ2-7	CASSFSPSGGSSYEQYF
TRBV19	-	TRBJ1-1	CASSILGLKAFF
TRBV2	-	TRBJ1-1	CASPGAPNLMNTEAFF
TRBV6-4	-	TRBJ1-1	CASSDRPRSNGNTEAFF
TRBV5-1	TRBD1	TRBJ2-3	CASSAGTGGSTDTQYF
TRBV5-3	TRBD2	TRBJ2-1	CARSLDAGANQFF
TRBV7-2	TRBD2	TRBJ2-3	CASSLGSPSGRANTDTQYF
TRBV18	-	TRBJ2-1	CASSMDVGEQFF
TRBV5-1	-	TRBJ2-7	CASSLQGQVSSYEQYF
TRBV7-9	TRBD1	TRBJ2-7	CASSSGTGGYEQYF